The rows below give T cell receptor beta chains drawn from one sample of a study of T cell repertoires in cytomegalovirus infection. TCRdb ran MiXCR on the reads and lists one entry per CDR3 protein. The sample lists more than 650,000 distinct CDR3 sequences, about 40% occurring once. The sequencing input was PBMCs. Every receptor here comes from a human donor in good health (CMV status not recorded). Some clones in this sample may be carry-over from other donors' samples. Both conserved end residues are part of each CDR3. Fields, in order: clone size, V gene, J gene, D gene, CDR3 DNA, CDR3 protein. D genes are given only for firm matches. Clone size is not always given. Where it is, it says once, few, many or a class for expanded clones.

size: few; V: TRBV28; J: TRBJ1-2; D: TRBD1; DNA: TGTGCCAGCAGTGCAGGGGGTTTCAGTGGCTACACCTTC; CDR3: CASSAGGFSGYTF
size: few; V: TRBV7-3; J: TRBJ1-2; D: TRBD1; DNA: TGTGCCAGCGCCCTTTCCGGGACAGGAGACTACACCTTC; CDR3: CASALSGTGDYTF
size: few; V: TRBV4-1; J: TRBJ2-5; D: TRBD1; DNA: TGCGCCAGCAGCCAAGGACCCTGGGACAGGAGGATGGAGACCCAGTACTTC; CDR3: CASSQGPWDRRMETQYF
size: NA; V: TRBV28; J: TRBJ1-4; D: TRBD1; DNA: TGTGCCAGCACCGGGAGTAACAGGGGAGGCAATGAAAAACTGTTTTTT; CDR3: CASTGSNRGGNEKLFF
size: NA; V: TRBV6-6; J: TRBJ2-1; D: TRBD1; DNA: TGTGCCAGCAGCGGACAGGGTAGGGGCAATGAGCAGTTCTTC; CDR3: CASSGQGRGNEQFF
size: few; V: TRBV4-2; J: TRBJ1-1; D: TRBD1; DNA: TGTGCCAGCAGCCACCGAACGGGGACAGGGGAACAAGCTTTCTTT; CDR3: CASSHRTGTGEQAFF
size: few; V: TRBV19; J: TRBJ1-1; D: NA; DNA: TGTGCCAGTAGTCCCCGGTTCCCGGAAGCTTTCTTT; CDR3: CASSPRFPEAFF
size: NA; V: TRBV2; J: TRBJ2-1; D: NA; DNA: TGTGCCAGCAGTGAAACCGGGGTCCCAAGCAATGAGCAGTTCTTC; CDR3: CASSETGVPSNEQFF
size: few; V: TRBV6-6; J: TRBJ1-1; D: NA; DNA: TGTGCCAGCAGTTACAGGGTCCCCGGAACTGAAGCTTTCTTT; CDR3: CASSYRVPGTEAFF
size: NA; V: TRBV12-3/TRBV12-4; J: TRBJ2-5; D: NA; DNA: TGTGCCAGCAGTTTAATTTCCAGGAACCAAGAGACCCAGTACTTC; CDR3: CASSLISRNQETQYF
size: few; V: TRBV7-9; J: TRBJ2-1; D: TRBD2; DNA: TGTGCCAGCAGCTCCCAAGCGGGAGGGCCGGACAATGAGCAGTTCTTC; CDR3: CASSSQAGGPDNEQFF
size: NA; V: TRBV7-9; J: TRBJ2-7; D: TRBD2; DNA: TGTGCCAGCAGCTTATTCCCCCTATCGGGAGGCAGGGCCTACGAGAAGTACTTC; CDR3: CASSLFPLSGGRAYEKYF
size: NA; V: TRBV12-3/TRBV12-4; J: TRBJ2-3; D: NA; DNA: TGTGCCAGCAGACAAGCTAGCACAGATACGCAGTATTTT; CDR3: CASRQASTDTQYF
size: NA; V: TRBV27; J: TRBJ1-6; D: TRBD1; DNA: TGTGCCAGCAGTCAGGGCAGGGGGCCATCTACCCTCCACTTT; CDR3: CASSQGRGPSTLHF
size: NA; V: TRBV11-2; J: TRBJ2-1; D: TRBD2; DNA: TGTGCCAGCAGCTCGGGACTAGCGGGAATAGCGGCTGAGCAGTTCTTC; CDR3: CASSSGLAGIAAEQFF
size: NA; V: TRBV15; J: TRBJ2-1; D: TRBD2; DNA: TGTGCCACCAGCAGTAGCGGGAGGGCCCTGGATGAGCAGTTCTTC; CDR3: CATSSSGRALDEQFF
size: NA; V: TRBV10-3; J: TRBJ2-1; D: TRBD2; DNA: TGTGCCATCAGTGAGTCTGGCGGGAGGGCCTACAATGAGCAGTTCTTC; CDR3: CAISESGGRAYNEQFF
size: NA; V: TRBV27; J: TRBJ1-1; D: TRBD1; DNA: TGTGCCAGCAGTAAGACAGGGCTACACACTGAAGCTTTCTTT; CDR3: CASSKTGLHTEAFF
size: NA; V: TRBV7-9; J: TRBJ2-7; D: NA; DNA: TGTGCCAGCAGCTCCACGACAGTGCGATACGAGCAGTACTTC; CDR3: CASSSTTVRYEQYF
size: few; V: TRBV20-1; J: TRBJ1-5; D: TRBD1; DNA: TGCAGTGCTATCCTGGGACAGAACAATCAGCCCCAGCATTTT; CDR3: CSAILGQNNQPQHF
size: NA; V: TRBV29-1; J: TRBJ2-1; D: TRBD2; DNA: TGCAGCGTTGAAAGGGTTAGCGGGAGGGCCGGGGTGAATGAGCAGTTCTTC; CDR3: CSVERVSGRAGVNEQFF
size: NA; V: TRBV2; J: TRBJ2-7; D: NA; DNA: TGTGCCAGCTCACTGGGCCCAACCGGTCTTTACGAGCAGTACTTC; CDR3: CASSLGPTGLYEQYF
size: many; V: TRBV7-6; J: TRBJ2-1; D: NA; DNA: TGTGCCAGCAGCTTAGGCTTGGGCAATGAGCAGTTCTTC; CDR3: CASSLGLGNEQFF
size: NA; V: TRBV7-9; J: TRBJ2-2; D: NA; DNA: TGTGCCAGCAGCCTACTCCGGGACGACGGGGAGCTGTTTTTT; CDR3: CASSLLRDDGELFF
size: few; V: TRBV12-3/TRBV12-4; J: TRBJ2-1; D: NA; DNA: TGTGCCAGCAGTCTTCCCCGGGGAAGCTCCTACAATGAGCAGTTCTTC; CDR3: CASSLPRGSSYNEQFF
size: NA; V: TRBV15; J: TRBJ2-2; D: TRBD2; DNA: TGTGCCACTTTCCGGGGGGGGCCGGGGACCGGGGAGCTGTTTTTT; CDR3: CATFRGGPGTGELFF
size: NA; V: TRBV5-1; J: TRBJ2-3; D: NA; DNA: TGCGCCAGCAGCCCGACCAGTGCTCGCACAGATACGCAGTATTTT; CDR3: CASSPTSARTDTQYF
size: few; V: TRBV7-9; J: TRBJ1-4; D: NA; DNA: TGTGCCAGCAGCGCAGAAAAAAAACTGTTTTTT; CDR3: CASSAEKKLFF
size: many; V: TRBV7-8; J: TRBJ2-1; D: TRBD2; DNA: TGTGCCAGCAGCCCCGCGACTAGCTGGAATGAGCAGTTCTTC; CDR3: CASSPATSWNEQFF
size: NA; V: TRBV19; J: TRBJ2-7; D: TRBD1; DNA: TGTGCCAGTAGTATAGGATGGACAGGATCGAACTACGAGCAGTACTTC; CDR3: CASSIGWTGSNYEQYF
size: few; V: TRBV28; J: TRBJ1-2; D: NA; DNA: TGTGCCAGCAGTTTATGGACAGCTAACTATGGCTACACCTTC; CDR3: CASSLWTANYGYTF
size: NA; V: TRBV7-9; J: TRBJ2-4; D: TRBD1; DNA: TGTGCCAGCAGCTTCGGTGACAGGGGATACCACTTC; CDR3: CASSFGDRGYHF
size: NA; V: TRBV29-1; J: TRBJ2-1; D: NA; DNA: TGCAGCGTTGTAGGGGGGGGCAATGAGCAGTTCTTC; CDR3: CSVVGGGNEQFF
size: NA; V: TRBV28; J: TRBJ2-5; D: TRBD2; DNA: TGTGCCAGCAGTTTCGCTAGCGGGAGTCGAGAGACCCAGTACTTC; CDR3: CASSFASGSRETQYF
size: once; V: TRBV28; J: TRBJ2-7; D: TRBD1; DNA: TGTGCCAGCAGTTTTCTACTTGGGACAGACAGCGAGCAGTACTTC; CDR3: CASSFLLGTDSEQYF
size: few; V: TRBV7-9; J: TRBJ2-6; D: TRBD2; DNA: TGTGCCAGCAGCTTCCTAGCGGGAGTAGCTGGGGCCAACGTCCTGACTTTC; CDR3: CASSFLAGVAGANVLTF
size: NA; V: TRBV12-3/TRBV12-4; J: TRBJ1-1; D: TRBD1; DNA: TGTGCCAGCAGTTTGGCACACAGGGGCACTGAAGCTTTCTTT; CDR3: CASSLAHRGTEAFF
size: once; V: TRBV12-3/TRBV12-4; J: TRBJ2-1; D: TRBD1; DNA: TGTGCCAGCACCCTAAACGTAGGGACAGGGACCTACAATGAGCAGTTCTTC; CDR3: CASTLNVGTGTYNEQFF
size: NA; V: TRBV20-1; J: TRBJ2-7; D: TRBD1; DNA: TGCAGTGCTAGAGAAGGGACAGGATACTACGAGCAGTACTTC; CDR3: CSAREGTGYYEQYF
size: NA; V: TRBV20-1; J: TRBJ1-6; D: NA; DNA: TGCAGTGCTAGAGGATCCGGAACAAGTTCACCCCTCCACTTT; CDR3: CSARGSGTSSPLHF
size: NA; V: TRBV3-1; J: TRBJ1-2; D: NA; DNA: TGTGCCAGCAGCCTCCAGACAGACTATGGCTACACCTTC; CDR3: CASSLQTDYGYTF
size: few; V: TRBV7-8; J: TRBJ2-5; D: NA; DNA: TGTGCCAGCAGCCCCAGGGAACAAGAGACCCAGTACTTC; CDR3: CASSPREQETQYF
size: many; V: TRBV12-3/TRBV12-4; J: TRBJ1-1; D: NA; DNA: TGTGCCAGCACCCTAGGGCAGGCGAACACTGAAGCTTTCTTT; CDR3: CASTLGQANTEAFF
size: many; V: TRBV12-3/TRBV12-4; J: TRBJ1-4; D: TRBD1; DNA: TGTGCCAGCAGTAGACAGGGGGCTAATGAAAAACTGTTTTTT; CDR3: CASSRQGANEKLFF
size: NA; V: TRBV12-3/TRBV12-4; J: TRBJ1-2; D: NA; DNA: TGTGCCAGCAGTGGGACCATCTATGGCTACACCTTC; CDR3: CASSGTIYGYTF
size: NA; V: TRBV7-8; J: TRBJ2-7; D: TRBD1; DNA: TGTGCCAGCAGCTTATGGGACAGGGTTGATTACGAGCAGTACTTC; CDR3: CASSLWDRVDYEQYF
size: many; V: TRBV19; J: TRBJ1-2; D: TRBD1; DNA: TGTGCCAGTAGTCCACGAGAGGGGGCGAGCTATGGCTACACCTTC; CDR3: CASSPREGASYGYTF
size: NA; V: TRBV6-6; J: TRBJ2-3; D: NA; DNA: TGTGCCAGCAGTTACTCCTTCCAGGGGGACTCTAGCACAGATACGCAGTATTTT; CDR3: CASSYSFQGDSSTDTQYF
size: NA; V: TRBV20-1; J: TRBJ2-7; D: TRBD2; DNA: TGCAGTGCTAGAGATACTAGCGGGATCTCCTACGAGCAGTACTTC; CDR3: CSARDTSGISYEQYF
size: NA; V: TRBV11-3; J: TRBJ2-7; D: TRBD1; DNA: TGTGCCAGCAGCGCCGCCGGGACAGGAAACTACGAGCAGTACTTC; CDR3: CASSAAGTGNYEQYF
size: NA; V: TRBV12-3/TRBV12-4; J: TRBJ1-1; D: TRBD1; DNA: TGTGCCAGCAGTCTGGGACAGGTCGTGCTAGGGTTGTTCGCTGAAGCTTTCTTT; CDR3: CASSLGQVVLGLFAEAFF
size: many; V: TRBV2; J: TRBJ2-6; D: TRBD2; DNA: TGTGCCAGCAGTGATGACTGGACTAGCGGGGGGTCTGGGGCCAACGTCCTGACTTTC; CDR3: CASSDDWTSGGSGANVLTF
size: few; V: TRBV28; J: TRBJ2-2; D: NA; DNA: TGTGCCAGCAGTTTCCGCCTAGGGGGTCCCGGGGAGCTGTTTTTT; CDR3: CASSFRLGGPGELFF